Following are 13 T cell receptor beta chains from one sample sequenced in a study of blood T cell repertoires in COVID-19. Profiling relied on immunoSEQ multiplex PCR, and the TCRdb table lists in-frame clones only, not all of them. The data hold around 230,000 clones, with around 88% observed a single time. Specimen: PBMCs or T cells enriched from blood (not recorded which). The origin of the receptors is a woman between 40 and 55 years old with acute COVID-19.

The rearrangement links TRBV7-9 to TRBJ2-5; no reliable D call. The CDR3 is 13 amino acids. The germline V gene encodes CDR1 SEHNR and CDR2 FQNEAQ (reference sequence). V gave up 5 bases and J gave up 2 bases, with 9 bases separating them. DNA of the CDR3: TGTGCCAGCAGCCGGTTCGAACAAGAGACCCAGTACTTC. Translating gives CASSRFEQETQYF. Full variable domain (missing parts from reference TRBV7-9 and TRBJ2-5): DTGVSQNPRHKITKRGQNVTFRCDPISEHNRLYWYRQTLGQGPEFLTYFQNEAQLEKSRLLSDRFSAERPKGSFSTLEIQRTEQGDSAMYLCASSRFEQETQYFGPGTRLLVL.

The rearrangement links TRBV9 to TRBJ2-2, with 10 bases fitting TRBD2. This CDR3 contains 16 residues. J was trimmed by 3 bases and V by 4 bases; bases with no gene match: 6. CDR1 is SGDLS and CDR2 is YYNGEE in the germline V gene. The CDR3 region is CASSISGGRDTGELFF. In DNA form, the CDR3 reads TGTGCCAGCAGCATTAGCGGGGGGAGAGACACCGGGGAGCTGTTTTTT.

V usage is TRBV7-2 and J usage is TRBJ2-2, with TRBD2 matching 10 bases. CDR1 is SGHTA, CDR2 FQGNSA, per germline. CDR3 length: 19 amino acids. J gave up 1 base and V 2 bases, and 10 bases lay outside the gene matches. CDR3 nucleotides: TGTGCCAGCAGCTTACACATAGCGGGGGGCCTGAAGAACACCGGGGAGCTGTTTTTT. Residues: CASSLHIAGGLKNTGELFF.

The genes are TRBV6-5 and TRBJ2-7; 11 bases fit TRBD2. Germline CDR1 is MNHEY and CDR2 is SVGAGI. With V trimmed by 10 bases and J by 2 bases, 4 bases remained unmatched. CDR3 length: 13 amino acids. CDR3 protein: CATSGLAAYEQYV. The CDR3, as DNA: TGTGCCACCTCGGGACTAGCGGCCTACGAGCAGTACGTC.

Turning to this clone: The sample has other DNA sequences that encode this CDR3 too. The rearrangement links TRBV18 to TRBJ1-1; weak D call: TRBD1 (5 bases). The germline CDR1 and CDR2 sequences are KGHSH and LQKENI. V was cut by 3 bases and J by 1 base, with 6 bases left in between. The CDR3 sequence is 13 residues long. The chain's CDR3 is CASSPRGNTEAFF. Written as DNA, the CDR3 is TGTGCCAGCTCACCTAGGGGGAACACTGAAGCTTTCTTT. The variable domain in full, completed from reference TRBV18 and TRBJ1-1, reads NAGVMQNPRHLVRRRGQEARLRCSPMKGHSHVYWYRQLPEEGLKFMVYLQKENIIDESGMPKERFSAEFPKEGPSILRIQQVVRGDSAAYFCASSPRGNTEAFFGQGTRLTVV.

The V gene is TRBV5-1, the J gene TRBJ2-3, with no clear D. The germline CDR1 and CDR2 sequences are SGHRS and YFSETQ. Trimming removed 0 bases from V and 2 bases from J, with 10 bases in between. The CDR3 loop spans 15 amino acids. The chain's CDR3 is CASSLAVTNTDTQYF. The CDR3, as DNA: TGCGCCAGCAGCTTGGCGGTAACGAACACAGATACGCAGTATTTT.

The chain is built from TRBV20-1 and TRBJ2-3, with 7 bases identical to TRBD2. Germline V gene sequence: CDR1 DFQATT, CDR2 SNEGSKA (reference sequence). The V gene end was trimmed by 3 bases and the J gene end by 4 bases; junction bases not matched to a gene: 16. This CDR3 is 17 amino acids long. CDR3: CSASTGGRGVGSDTQYF. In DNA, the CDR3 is TGCAGTGCTAGTACGGGCGGGAGAGGGGTTGGTTCAGATACGCAGTATTTT.

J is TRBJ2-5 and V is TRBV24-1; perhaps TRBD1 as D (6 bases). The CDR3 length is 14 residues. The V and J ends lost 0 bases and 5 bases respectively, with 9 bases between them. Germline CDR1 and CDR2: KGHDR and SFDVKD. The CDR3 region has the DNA TGTGCCACCAGTGATTTGACAGGGCCGGAGACCCAGTACTTC. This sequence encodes CATSDLTGPETQYF.

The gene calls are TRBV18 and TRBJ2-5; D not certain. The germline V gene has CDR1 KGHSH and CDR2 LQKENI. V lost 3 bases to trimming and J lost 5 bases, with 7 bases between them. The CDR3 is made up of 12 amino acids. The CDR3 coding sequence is TGTGCCAGCTCACCCCTCGGGGAGACCCAGTACTTC. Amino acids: CASSPLGETQYF.

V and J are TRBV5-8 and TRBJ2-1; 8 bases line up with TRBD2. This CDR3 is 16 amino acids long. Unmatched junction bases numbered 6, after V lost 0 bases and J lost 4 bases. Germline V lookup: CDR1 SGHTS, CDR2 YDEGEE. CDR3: CASSLALLAVYNEQFF. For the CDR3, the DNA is TGTGCCAGCAGCTTGGCGCTACTAGCGGTTTACAATGAGCAGTTCTTC.

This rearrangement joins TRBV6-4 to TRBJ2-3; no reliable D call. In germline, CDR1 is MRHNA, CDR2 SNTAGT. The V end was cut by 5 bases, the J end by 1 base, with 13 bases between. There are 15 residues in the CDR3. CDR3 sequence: CASSRESRGTDTQYF. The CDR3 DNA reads TGTGCCAGCAGTCGCGAGTCGAGAGGCACAGATACGCAGTATTTT.

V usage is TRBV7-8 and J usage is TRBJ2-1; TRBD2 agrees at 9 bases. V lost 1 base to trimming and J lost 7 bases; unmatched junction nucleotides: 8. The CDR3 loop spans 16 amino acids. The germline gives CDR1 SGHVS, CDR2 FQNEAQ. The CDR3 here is CASSLGGGGARNEQFF. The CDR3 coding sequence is TGTGCCAGCAGCTTAGGAGGCGGGGGGGCCCGGAATGAGCAGTTCTTC.

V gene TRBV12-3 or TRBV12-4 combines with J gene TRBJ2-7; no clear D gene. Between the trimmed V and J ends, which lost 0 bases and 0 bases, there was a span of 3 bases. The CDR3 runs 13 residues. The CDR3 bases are TGTGCCAGCAGTTTAGCGCGCTCCTACGAGCAGTACTTC. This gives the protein CASSLARSYEQYF.